Following are 16 T cell receptor beta chains from one sample sequenced in a study of cytomegalovirus exposure and HLA in healthy donors. Here immunoSEQ multiplex PCR was the method, and the copy in TCRdb shows in-frame clones only, minus some. The sample lists more than 130,000 clones, approximately 86% occurring once. Specimen: PBMCs. These receptors were obtained from a woman aged 18-35 years in good health and CMV-seropositive.

The chain links TRBV2 to TRBJ1-1; TRBD1 might be the D (5 bases). CDR3 size: 12 residues. With 6 bases removed from V and 10 bases from J, the gap between germline ends came to 15 bases. Germline CDR1 is SNHLY and CDR2 is FYNNEI. The CDR3 DNA follows: TGTGCCAGCAGCGGGGTTCGGGGGTCAGCTTTCTTT. Its translation: CASSGVRGSAFF.

The V call is TRBV7-8, the J call TRBJ2-1; TRBD1 matches at 8 bases. The V gene's germline CDR1 is SGHVS and CDR2 FQNEAQ. After removal of 5 bases from V and 7 bases from J, the junction contained 7 bases not matched to a gene. The CDR3 loop spans 14 amino acids. This CDR3 is CASSRDRTKNEQFF. Written as DNA, the CDR3 is TGTGCCAGCAGCCGGGACAGGACCAAAAATGAGCAGTTCTTC.

The gene calls are TRBV27 and TRBJ2-3; TRBD2 is a possible D gene (6 bases). Trimming removed 3 bases at V and 2 bases at J, with 12 bases between. The CDR3 contains 15 residues. Germline assignment: CDR1 MNHEY and CDR2 SMNVEV (reference sequence). The CDR3 region is CASSFRRGNTDTQYF. The CDR3 nucleotides read TGTGCCAGCAGTTTCCGGCGGGGTAACACAGATACGCAGTATTTT.

As DNA, the CDR3 is TGTGCCAGCCGTCAACAGGGGGCGATCTACAATGAGCAGTTCTTC. This encodes CASRQQGAIYNEQFF. This chain joins TRBV28 and TRBJ2-1; the match to TRBD1 covers 9 bases. Trimming removed 8 bases from V and 3 bases from J; junction bases left unmatched: 8. CDR1 MDHEN and CDR2 SYDVKM come from the germline V gene. The CDR3 extends over 15 amino acids.

The rearrangement uses TRBV7-9 and TRBJ1-1; D is undetermined. The CDR3 is 13 residues long. CDR1 is SEHNR and CDR2 is FQNEAQ in the germline V gene (reference sequence). Trimming stripped 5 bases from V and 5 bases from J, with 12 bases between. CDR3 DNA: TGTGCCAGCAGCGAACCTCAGAATACTGAAGCTTTCTTT. This translates into CASSEPQNTEAFF.

The chain combines TRBV5-1 with TRBJ2-3; possible D gene TRBD2, 5 bases. The CDR3 loop spans 14 amino acids. Germline V gene sequence: CDR1 SGHRS, CDR2 YFSETQ. V was clipped by 0 bases and J by 3 bases, with 8 bases between them. CDR3 residues: CASSLGTVTDTQYF. CDR3 nucleotide sequence: TGCGCCAGCAGCTTGGGGACTGTTACAGATACGCAGTATTTT.

Regarding this clone: This sample includes further DNA sequences coding for the same CDR3. This chain connects TRBV7-9 to TRBJ2-5, with D possibly matching TRBD1 (6 bases). Deletions cut 1 base from V and 5 bases from J, with 8 bases between. There are 13 residues in the CDR3. The germline gives CDR1 SEHNR, CDR2 FQNEAQ (reference sequence). The CDR3 region has the DNA TGTGCCAGCAGCTTAGGGGGGCTTGAGACCCAGTACTTC. Amino acids: CASSLGGLETQYF.

This rearrangement joins TRBV5-1 to TRBJ1-1, with 8 bases identical to TRBD1. CDR1 and CDR2 from the germline V gene are SGHRS and YFSETQ. The CDR3 has 16 amino acids. The trim removed 4 bases at V and 4 bases at J, leaving 12 bases unmatched. The CDR3 coding sequence is TGCGCCAGCAGCCCACAGGGACAGGCCTTTAGCACTGAAGCTTTCTTT. Protein product: CASSPQGQAFSTEAFF.

The chain joins TRBV5-1 to TRBJ1-1; 7 bases line up with TRBD1. The CDR3 spans 14 residues. In germline, CDR1 is SGHRS, CDR2 YFSETQ. Trimming removed 5 bases from V and 3 bases from J; junction bases left unmatched: 7. CDR3 loop: CASSSGGRYTEAFF. CDR3 bases: TGCGCCAGCAGTTCAGGGGGGAGGTACACTGAAGCTTTCTTT.

V usage is TRBV5-6 and J usage is TRBJ1-1; TRBD1 is a possible D gene (5 bases). This CDR3 is 15 amino acids long. V lost 2 bases and J lost 1, with 12 bases in between. Germline V gene sequence: CDR1 SGHDT, CDR2 YYEEEE. CDR3 amino acids: CASSFRRGSNTEAFF. The CDR3 nucleotides are TGTGCCAGCAGCTTCAGGCGGGGGTCGAACACTGAAGCTTTCTTT.

The chain uses TRBV30 and TRBJ2-1, with TRBD2 matching 10 bases. V was pared by 4 bases and J by 3 bases, with 9 bases of the junction left unmatched. Germline loops: CDR1 GTSNPN, CDR2 SVGIG (reference sequence). This CDR3 is 16 amino acids long. The DNA of the CDR3 is TGTGCCTGGATAAGAACTAGCGGGGTATTCTACAATGAGCAGTTCTTC. It codes for CAWIRTSGVFYNEQFF.

The chain recombines TRBV15 with TRBJ1-2; 8 bases align to TRBD1. This CDR3 has 17 residues. J gave up 1 base and V 2 bases, and 9 bases lay outside the gene matches. Germline-derived CDR1 and CDR2 are LNHNV and YYDKDF (reference sequence). The CDR3 is CATSRNSHRGVNYGYTF. CDR3 nucleotide sequence: TGTGCCACCAGCAGAAATTCCCACAGGGGGGTTAACTATGGCTACACCTTC.

In its sample, this clone was seen once. The rearrangement links TRBV5-6 to TRBJ1-3; 8 bases are a match to TRBD1. Germline CDR1 is SGHDT and CDR2 is YYEEEE. The CDR3 is 15 amino acids. V was clipped by 2 bases and J by 1 base; unmatched bases: 2. CDR3 in DNA: TGTGCCAGCAGCTTATGGGACAGGTCTGGAAACACCATATATTTT. This encodes CASSLWDRSGNTIYF.

V gene TRBV19 combines with J gene TRBJ1-5; the D gene is possibly TRBD1 (5 bases). CDR3 size: 14 residues. Germline V gene data show CDR1 as LNHDA and CDR2 as SQIVND (reference sequence). The germline V and J ends were trimmed by 2 bases and 5 bases, with 10 bases remaining between them. DNA for the CDR3: TGTGCCAGTAGTATATCCCGCAGGGATCAGCCCCAGCATTTT. Translated, it gives CASSISRRDQPQHF.

The chain links TRBV6-5 to TRBJ1-2, with D perhaps TRBD1 (6 bases). The germline CDR1 and CDR2 sequences are MNHEY and SVGAGI. CDR3 length equals 14 residues. V was trimmed by 6 bases and J by 2 bases, leaving 13 bases between them. As DNA, the CDR3 is TGTGCCAGCAGCCTGCCAGGGGACAACTATGGCTACACCTTC. Translation: CASSLPGDNYGYTF.

The chain uses TRBV28 and TRBJ1-2; 10 positions agree with TRBD1. CDR3 length: 12 amino acids. With 6 bases clipped from V and 8 bases from J, the junction kept 3 bases outside the gene matches. Germline lookup yields CDR1 MDHEN and CDR2 SYDVKM. CDR3 amino acids: CASRGTGVGYTF. As DNA, the CDR3 is TGTGCCAGCAGGGGGACAGGGGTAGGCTACACCTTC.